This T cell receptor beta chain was sequenced during a study of blood T cell repertoires in COVID-19 (dated by TCRdb to the early 2020s). At the level of the whole study: Collaborator samples came from the United States, Italy and Spain and covered acute and convalescent phases of COVID-19. The prospective study material was composed of cDNA or gDNA derived from T cells, B-cell-depleted T cells, or PBMCs. Subjects who had been exposed to COVID-19, were actively infected with it, or had recovered from it provided the deeply sampled blood TCRbeta repertoires that made up the dataset. A freely available public database, intended as a resource for researchers studying the immune response to SARS-CoV-2, is where the repertoires were released. Samples came from the ongoing ImmuneRACE study (first 160 participants) plus 1,254 subjects from 6 global collaborators. Nearly every sample came with metadata listing a de-identified subject ID, COVID-19 status, age in years and sex. Where HLA class I and class II types were available, the types were taken from metadata supplied by the sample provider, not from assay-based typing. On the study overall, not on this receptor specifically: The quantity of clinical and demographic metadata differed by source and by participant and was supplied without curation.

TCRbeta CDR3 regions were amplified from genomic DNA using the immunoSEQ Assay, a bias-controlled multiplex PCR. On the authors' methods: The number of nucleated cells in each sample was estimated from the amplification of reference gene primers within the assay. To quantify the absolute abundance of each unique TCRbeta CDR3 rearrangement, sequence reads were collapsed and filtered. For each sample, productive Simpson clonality was calculated as the square root of Simpson's diversity index across productive rearrangements. Here the immuneACCESS table is served through TCRdb, limited to in-frame sequences with V and J called. Missing clones are a known gap in these copies; in checked studies unresolved V genes cover under half, and the rest lacks a known reason. V, J and clone size were drawn from that table, and D and trimming were deduced from the DNA. In all, the sample holds tens of thousands of clones, and roughly 80% of those were seen once. The leading ten clones occupy about 20% of the sample.

With respect to this clone: Its antigen specificity is not known. Base qualities were left out, and no much larger clone turns up one base away.

The V end gives up 4 bases and the J end 5 bases, leaving 2 bases in the junction not matched to a gene. Based on the germline V gene (reference sequence), the CDR1 and CDR2 sequences are SEHNR and FQNEAQ. Reading from cysteine to phenylalanine, the CDR3 counts 14 amino acids. The only DNA kept is the CDR3, 42 bases in frame from the first base. Each collaborating institution followed its own protocols to collect whole blood in K2EDTA tubes. Collaborator samples were shipped for TCRbeta analysis as frozen whole blood, isolated PBMCs, or DNA extracted from either sample type. Source material: peripheral blood. The rearrangement joined TRBV7-9 to TRBJ1-4; TRBD1 fits 9 bases in the junction. The TCR originated in a woman aged 60 to 75 with acute or convalescent COVID-19. CDR3 reads: CASSYGQGNEKLFF. The nucleotide sequence reads as follows: TGTGCCAGCAGCTACGGACAGGGGAATGAAAAACTGTTTTTT.